Described below is a single TCR beta chain sequence and its context. The sample is drawn from a study of somatic mutations in cytotoxic T cells in rheumatoid arthritis. As for the study in general: Collection of patient blood (roughly 31 ml EDTA) took place right after diagnosis, before any treatment.

TCRdb's copy holds only in-frame clones and misses some; the assay was immunoSEQ multiplex PCR. Here the sample spans about 15,000 clones, around 70% being singletons. Germline V gives CDR1 MNHEY, CDR2 SVGAGI. Trimming took off 0 bases at V and 3 bases at J, with 9 bases between the two ends. CDR3 length equals 15 residues. The chain joins TRBV6-5 to TRBJ1-5, with D uncertain. The sequence derives from an adult with rheumatoid arthritis. The specimen was CD8+ T cells sorted from blood. CDR3 amino acids: CASSYSQGNNQPQHF. The CDR3 nucleotides are TGTGCCAGCAGTTACTCGCAAGGGAACAATCAGCCCCAGCATTTT.